This T cell receptor beta chain was profiled in a study of blood T cell repertoires in COVID-19. Study at large: Sources were T cells, B-cell-depleted T cells, or PBMCs; the material itself was cDNA or gDNA.

Clones were sequenced by immunoSEQ multiplex PCR, and TCRdb holds only the in-frame ones, with some missing. The sample comprises 120,000 to 150,000 clones, roughly 90% of which are singletons, and approximately 1.2% rests with the top ten. The J segment lost 4 bases and the V segment lost 4 bases, leaving 14 bases of the junction unmatched. Germline CDR1 and CDR2: SGDLS and YYNGEE. This CDR3 has 17 amino acids. The sequence came from a woman aged 30 to 39 with acute COVID-19. The chain carries TRBV9 and TRBJ2-7, with 10 bases lining up with TRBD2. Material: PBMCs or T cells enriched from blood (not recorded which). The CDR3 region is CASSLSGVAGGGYEQYF. CDR3 bases: TGTGCCAGCAGCCTATCCGGGGTAGCGGGAGGTGGTTACGAGCAGTACTTC.